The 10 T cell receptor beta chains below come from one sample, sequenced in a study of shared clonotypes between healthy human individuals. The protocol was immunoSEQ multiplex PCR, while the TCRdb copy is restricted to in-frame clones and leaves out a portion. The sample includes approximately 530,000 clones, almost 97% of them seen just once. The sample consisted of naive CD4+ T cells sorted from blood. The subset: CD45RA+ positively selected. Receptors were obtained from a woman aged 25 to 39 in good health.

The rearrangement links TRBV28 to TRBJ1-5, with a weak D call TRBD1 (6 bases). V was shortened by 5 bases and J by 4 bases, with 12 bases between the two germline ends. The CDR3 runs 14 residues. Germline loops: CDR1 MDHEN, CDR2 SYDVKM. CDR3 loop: CASSTGTRNQPQHF. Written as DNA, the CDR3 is TGTGCCAGCAGTACCGGGACAAGGAATCAGCCCCAGCATTTT.

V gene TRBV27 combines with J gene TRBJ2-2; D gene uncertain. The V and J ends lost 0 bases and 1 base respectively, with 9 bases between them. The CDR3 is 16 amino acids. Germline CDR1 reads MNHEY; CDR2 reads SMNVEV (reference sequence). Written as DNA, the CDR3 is TGTGCCAGCAGTTTATCTATTAAAGTGAACACCGGGGAGCTGTTTTTT. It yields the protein CASSLSIKVNTGELFF.

CDR3 coding DNA: TGTGCCAGCAGTGAGGCTAGCGGTTACAATGAGCAGTTCTTC. Translation gives CASSEASGYNEQFF. The chain employs TRBV6-1 and TRBJ2-1; the match to TRBD2 covers 7 bases. V lost 3 bases, J lost 4 bases, and 3 bases stayed unmatched. Per the germline V gene, CDR1 is MNHNS and CDR2 is SASEGT. The CDR3 extends over 14 amino acids.

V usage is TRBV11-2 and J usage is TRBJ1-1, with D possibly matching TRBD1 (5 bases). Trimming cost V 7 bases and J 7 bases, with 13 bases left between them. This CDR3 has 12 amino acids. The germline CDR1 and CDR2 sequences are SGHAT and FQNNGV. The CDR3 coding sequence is TGTGCCAGCACCATGGGTGGGGGTGAAGCTTTCTTT. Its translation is CASTMGGGEAFF.

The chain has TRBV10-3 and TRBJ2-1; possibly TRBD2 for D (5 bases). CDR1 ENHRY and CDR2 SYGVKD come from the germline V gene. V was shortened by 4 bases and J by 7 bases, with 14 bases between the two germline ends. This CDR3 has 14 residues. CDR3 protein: CAISVVGRGNEQFF. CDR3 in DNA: TGTGCCATCAGTGTAGTGGGCAGAGGGAATGAGCAGTTCTTC.

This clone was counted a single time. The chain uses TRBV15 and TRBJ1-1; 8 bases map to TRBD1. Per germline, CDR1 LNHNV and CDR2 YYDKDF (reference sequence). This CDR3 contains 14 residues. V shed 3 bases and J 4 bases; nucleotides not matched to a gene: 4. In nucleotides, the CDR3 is TGTGCCACCAGCAGGGACAGGGCGAGCACTGAAGCTTTCTTT. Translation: CATSRDRASTEAFF.

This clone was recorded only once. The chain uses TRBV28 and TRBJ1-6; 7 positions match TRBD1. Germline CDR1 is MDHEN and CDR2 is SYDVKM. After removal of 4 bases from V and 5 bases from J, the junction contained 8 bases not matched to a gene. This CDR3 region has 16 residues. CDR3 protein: CASSSDRANHNSPLHF. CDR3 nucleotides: TGTGCCAGCAGTTCAGACAGGGCTAACCATAATTCACCCCTCCACTTT.

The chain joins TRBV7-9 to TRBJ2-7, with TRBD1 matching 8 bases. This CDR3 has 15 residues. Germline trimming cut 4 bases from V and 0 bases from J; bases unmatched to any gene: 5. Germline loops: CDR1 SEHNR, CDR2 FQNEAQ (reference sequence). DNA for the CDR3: TGTGCCAGCAGCTCCTACGGGACAGGCTCCTACGAGCAGTACTTC. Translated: CASSSYGTGSYEQYF.

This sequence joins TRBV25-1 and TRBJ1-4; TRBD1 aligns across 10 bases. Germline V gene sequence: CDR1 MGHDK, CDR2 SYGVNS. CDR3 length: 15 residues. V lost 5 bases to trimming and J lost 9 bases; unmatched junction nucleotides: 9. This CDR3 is CASSPPGQGLQKLFF. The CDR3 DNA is TGTGCCAGCAGTCCCCCGGGACAGGGGTTGCAAAAACTGTTTTTT.

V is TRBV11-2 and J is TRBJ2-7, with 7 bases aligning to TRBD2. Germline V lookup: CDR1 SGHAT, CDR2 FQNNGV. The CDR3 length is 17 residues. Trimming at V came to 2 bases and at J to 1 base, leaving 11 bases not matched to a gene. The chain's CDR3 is CASSLRFKGGLSYEQYF. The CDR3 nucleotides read TGTGCCAGCAGCTTAAGGTTTAAGGGAGGGCTGTCCTACGAGCAGTACTTC.